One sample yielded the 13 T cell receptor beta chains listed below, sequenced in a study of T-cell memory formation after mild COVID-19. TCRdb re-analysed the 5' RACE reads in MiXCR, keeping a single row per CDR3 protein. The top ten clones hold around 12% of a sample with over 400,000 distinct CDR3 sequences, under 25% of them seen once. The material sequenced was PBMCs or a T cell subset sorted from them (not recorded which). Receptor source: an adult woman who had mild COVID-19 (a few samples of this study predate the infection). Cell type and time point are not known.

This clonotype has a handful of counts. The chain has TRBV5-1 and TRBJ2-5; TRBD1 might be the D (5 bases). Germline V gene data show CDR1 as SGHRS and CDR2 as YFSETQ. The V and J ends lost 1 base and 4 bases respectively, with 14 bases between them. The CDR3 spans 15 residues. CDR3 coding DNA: TGCGCCAGCAGCTTGTCGCAGGGCGGTGGAGAGACCCAGTACTTC. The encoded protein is CASSLSQGGGETQYF.

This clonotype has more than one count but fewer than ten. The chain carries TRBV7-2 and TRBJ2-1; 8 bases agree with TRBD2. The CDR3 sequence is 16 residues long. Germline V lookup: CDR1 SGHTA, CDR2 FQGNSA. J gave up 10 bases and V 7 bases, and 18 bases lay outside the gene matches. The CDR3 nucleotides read TGTGCCAGCAACCCGTGGGGCGGGAGGTCCGCGGGGGAGCAGTTCTTC. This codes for CASNPWGGRSAGEQFF.

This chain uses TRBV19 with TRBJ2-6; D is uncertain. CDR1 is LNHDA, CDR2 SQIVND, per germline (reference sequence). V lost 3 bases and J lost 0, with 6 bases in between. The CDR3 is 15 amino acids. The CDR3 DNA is TGTGCCAGTAGTATCGGTAACTCTGGGGCCAACGTCCTGACTTTC. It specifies CASSIGNSGANVLTF.

The CDR3 bases are TGTGCCAGCAGCCAGACAGGGGGCTTGGAGACCCAGTACTTC. It codes for CASSQTGGLETQYF. V gene TRBV7-6 combines with J gene TRBJ2-5; 10 bases agree with TRBD1. This CDR3 region has 14 residues. V lost 5 bases and J lost 5; bases outside the gene matches: 5. Germline V gene sequence: CDR1 SGHVS, CDR2 FNYEAQ.

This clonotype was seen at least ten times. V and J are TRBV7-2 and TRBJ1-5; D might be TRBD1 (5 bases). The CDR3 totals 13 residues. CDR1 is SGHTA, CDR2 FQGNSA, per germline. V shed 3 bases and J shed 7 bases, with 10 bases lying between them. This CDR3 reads CASSFTGGQPQHF. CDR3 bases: TGTGCCAGCAGCTTTACAGGAGGGCAGCCCCAGCATTTT. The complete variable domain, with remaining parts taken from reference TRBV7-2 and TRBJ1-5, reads GAGVSQSPSNKVTEKGKDVELRCDPISGHTALYWYRQSLGQGLEFLIYFQGNSAPDKSGLPSDRFSAERTGGSVSTLTIQRTQQEDSAVYLCASSFTGGQPQHFGDGTRLSIL.

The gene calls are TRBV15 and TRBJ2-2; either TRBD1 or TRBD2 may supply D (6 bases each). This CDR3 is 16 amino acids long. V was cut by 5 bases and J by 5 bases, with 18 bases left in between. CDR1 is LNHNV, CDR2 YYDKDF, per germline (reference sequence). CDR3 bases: TGTGCCACCAGCCCGCCCCGGGGGCGAGAGACCGGGGAGCTGTTTTTT. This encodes CATSPPRGRETGELFF.

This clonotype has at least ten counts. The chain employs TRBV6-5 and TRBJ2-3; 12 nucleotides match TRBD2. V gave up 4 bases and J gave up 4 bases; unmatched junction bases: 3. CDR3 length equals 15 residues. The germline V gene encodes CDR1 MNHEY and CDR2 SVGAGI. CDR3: CASSSLAGGPDTQYF. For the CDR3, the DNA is TGTGCCAGCAGTTCTCTAGCGGGAGGGCCAGATACGCAGTATTTT.

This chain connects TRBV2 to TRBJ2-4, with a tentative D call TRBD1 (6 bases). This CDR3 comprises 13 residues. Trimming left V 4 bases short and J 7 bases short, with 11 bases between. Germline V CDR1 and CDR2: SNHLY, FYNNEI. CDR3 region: CASSGQGSNIQYF. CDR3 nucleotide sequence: TGTGCCAGCAGTGGTCAGGGGAGTAACATTCAGTACTTC. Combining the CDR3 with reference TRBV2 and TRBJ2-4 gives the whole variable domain EPEVTQTPSHQVTQMGQEVILRCVPISNHLYFYWYRQILGQKVEFLVSFYNNEISEKSEIFDDQFSVERPDGSNFTLKIRSTKLEDSAMYFCASSGQGSNIQYFGAGTRLSVL.

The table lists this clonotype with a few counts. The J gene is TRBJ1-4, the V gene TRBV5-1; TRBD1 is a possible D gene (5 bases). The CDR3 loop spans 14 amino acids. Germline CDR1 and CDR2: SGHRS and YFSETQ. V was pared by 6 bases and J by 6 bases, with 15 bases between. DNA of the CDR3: TGCGCCAGCACTGATACAGGAGGGGATGAAAAACTGTTTTTT. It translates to CASTDTGGDEKLFF.

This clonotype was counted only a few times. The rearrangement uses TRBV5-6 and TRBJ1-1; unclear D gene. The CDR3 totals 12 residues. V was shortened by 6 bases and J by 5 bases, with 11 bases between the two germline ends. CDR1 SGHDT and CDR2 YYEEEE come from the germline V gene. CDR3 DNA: TGTGCCAGCAACCGGCTTAGGACTGAAGCTTTCTTT. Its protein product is CASNRLRTEAFF.

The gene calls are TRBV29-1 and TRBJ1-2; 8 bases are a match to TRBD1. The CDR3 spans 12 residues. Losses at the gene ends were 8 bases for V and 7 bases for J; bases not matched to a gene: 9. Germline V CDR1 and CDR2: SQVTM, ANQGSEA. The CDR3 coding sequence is TGCAGCACCGGACAGGGCCGTGTTGGCTACACCTTC. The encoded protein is CSTGQGRVGYTF. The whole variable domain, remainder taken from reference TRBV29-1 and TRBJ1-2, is SAVISQKPSRDICQRGTSLTIQCQVDSQVTMMFWYRQQPGQSLTLIATANQGSEATYESGFVIDKFPISRPNLTFSTLTVSNMSPEDSSIYLCSTGQGRVGYTFGSGTRLTVV.

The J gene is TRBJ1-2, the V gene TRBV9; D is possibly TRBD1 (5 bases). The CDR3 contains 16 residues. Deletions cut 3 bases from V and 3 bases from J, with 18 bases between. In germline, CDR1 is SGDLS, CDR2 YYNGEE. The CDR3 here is CASSAPRGSHHYGYTF. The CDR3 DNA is TGTGCCAGCAGCGCCCCACGGGGCTCTCATCACTATGGCTACACCTTC.

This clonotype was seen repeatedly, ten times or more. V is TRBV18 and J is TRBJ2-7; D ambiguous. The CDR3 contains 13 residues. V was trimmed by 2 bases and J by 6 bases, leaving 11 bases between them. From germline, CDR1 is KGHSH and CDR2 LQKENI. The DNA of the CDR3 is TGTGCCAGCTCACCATTATCCGCTGGCGAGCAGTACTTC. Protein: CASSPLSAGEQYF. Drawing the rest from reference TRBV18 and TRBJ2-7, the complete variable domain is NAGVMQNPRHLVRRRGQEARLRCSPMKGHSHVYWYRQLPEEGLKFMVYLQKENIIDESGMPKERFSAEFPKEGPSILRIQQVVRGDSAAYFCASSPLSAGEQYFGPGTRLTVT.